These 2 T cell receptor beta chains share one sample of origin, sequenced in a study of spatial heterogeneity in lung cancer. Findings of the study overall: Tumoral mutation counts were tracked by counts of expanded intratumoral alpha and beta TCRs.

Antigens of these TCRs are unknown. Time point noted: sample taken at primary tumor resection. TCRdb fed the 5' RACE reads into MiXCR, producing one record per CDR3 protein. Of some 16,000 distinct CDR3 sequences listed, approximately 7% are singletons. This material consisted of lung tumor tissue, taken at surgery. These receptors were collected from a female donor with early-stage non-small cell lung cancer.

This clonotype was counted at least ten times. This beta chain lies outside the target of a library built for alpha chains; its clone size means little. The rearrangement joins TRBV29-1 to TRBJ2-3; D might be TRBD2 (7 bases). V was pared by 8 bases and J by 4 bases, with 13 bases between. This CDR3 contains 12 residues. The germline V gene has CDR1 SQVTM and CDR2 ANQGSEA. This CDR3 reads CSMGGGSDTQYF. In nucleotides, the CDR3 is TGCAGCATGGGGGGGGGCTCAGATACGCAGTATTTT.

This clonotype was counted between two and nine times. This beta chain appears as a stray read in a library generated for alpha chains; its size is not informative. The CDR3 protein is CASSLAPGGSDEQYF. DNA for the CDR3: TGCGCCAGCAGCTTGGCCCCCGGGGGTTCAGACGAGCAGTACTTC. J is TRBJ2-7 and V is TRBV5-1; perhaps TRBD2 as D (6 bases). The CDR3 sequence is 15 residues long. Trimming took 0 bases from V and 5 from J, leaving 15 bases between them. Germline CDR1 reads SGHRS; CDR2 reads YFSETQ.